Reported below is one T cell receptor (beta chain). Its antigen remains undetermined. No much larger clonotype is one base removed from it; base qualities were not supplied. The CDR3 regions of human TCRbeta chains were analyzed by immunosequencing. Concerning the study's data processing: Repertoire TCRs were matched against a reference library of SARS-CoV-2-specific TCRs generated with the MIRA antigen-specificity platform. Breadth was defined as the fraction of unique TCRs that were SARS-CoV-2-associated. Depth was defined as the fraction of total T cells that were SARS-CoV-2-associated. Each spike-specific TCR was assigned to its reactive spike region and to a CD4 or CD8 class using the MIRA data. Log10-transformed breadth and depth values were compared by one-way ANOVA with Sidak's multiple comparisons tests. The clones in this table, taken by TCRdb from immuneACCESS, are in-frame only. Not every clone is retained; where verified, under half of the shortfall comes from an unresolved V gene, and the cause of the rest is unknown. Clone size and V and J calls were adopted from that table, with D and trimming inferred from the DNA. The sample table lists around 99,000 clones, about 90% of them with a count of one. The ten largest clones take up 5.5% to 8% of the sample.

These data come from a study of T cell responses to AZD1222 COVID-19 vaccine (dated by TCRdb to 2020 to 2023). In the study overall: AZD1222 recipients given second doses at about 4 weeks or at about 12 weeks were pooled, since spike-specific TCR depth and breadth were not found to differ between the two schedules. Trial participants were enrolled into age subgroups of 18-55, 56-69 and 70-plus years, which contained around 150, 29 and 61 TCR-sequenced participants, respectively. A total of 230 to 250 trial participants underwent TCR sequencing, of whom about 200 received two doses of AZD1222 and about 26 received two doses of the MenACWY control vaccine.

According to the study, the label for this sample's time point signals: baseline before first vaccination. Vaccinee samples came from UK trials COV001 and COV002, including a single-blind randomized controlled phase 2/3 trial of AZD1222 (ChAdOx1 nCoV-19) in healthy adults. For TCRbeta chain sequencing, PBMC samples from trial participants were taken at day 0 and at day 28 after the second dose. The paper as a whole reports these results and caveats: The 56-69-year group was small, and its depth increase did not reach significance, likely because of low power. Participants were mostly white British and included more females than males, and it was suggested by the authors that clonal diversity may have been underestimated. The vaccine-associated CD4 TCRs covered the entire spike protein, and the dominant responses fell in regions 160-218 and 743-854. Because no day 14 peak-response samples were available, the repertoires could be characterized only after the peak T cell response. Conclusions about previously exposed vaccinees are limited because only a handful of AZD1222 recipients were SARS-CoV-2 seropositive at baseline. Nearly half of unique spike-specific TCRs reportedly recognized epitopes outside regions mutated in the B.1.351 and B.1.1.7 variants. After two AZD1222 doses, both the breadth and the depth of spike-specific TCRs were significantly higher than at day 0 and than in MenACWY recipients.

This receptor was taken from an adult in good health. This specimen was peripheral blood, taken on day 0 of AZD1222 vaccination.

The nucleotide sequence reads TGTGCCAGCAGGAGGACTTCCGACGAGCAGTACTTC. This gives the protein CASRRTSDEQYF. This sequence uses TRBV6-6 and TRBJ2-7; TRBD2 might be the D gene, on 5 matching bases. Via the germline V gene (reference sequence), CDR1 is MNHNY and CDR2 SVGAGI. Relative to germline, V is 6 bases shorter and J is 5 bases shorter, with 11 bases between their ends. The CDR3 has 12 amino acids, counting the end cysteine and phenylalanine. The CDR3 DNA has 36 bases and is translated from base 1.